This T cell receptor (beta chain) is drawn from a study of blood T cell repertoires in COVID-19. About the research overall: PBMCs, B-cell-depleted T cells, or T cells were the source of the cDNA or gDNA that made up the material.

The V gene end was trimmed by 8 bases and the J gene end by 1 base; junction bases not matched to a gene: 4. Germline CDR1 reads SGHAT; CDR2 reads FQNNGV. This CDR3 is built from 13 residues. In the authors' methods: The assay estimated nucleated cells by amplifying reference gene primers. Generated by immunoSEQ multiplex PCR, the TCRdb table keeps only in-frame clones and is missing some. V, J and clone size are taken as reported in that table, and D and trimming were inferred from the DNA itself. The sample has some 270,000 clones, 89% seen once. Sequencing was carried out using peripheral blood. This sequence originates from a man aged 50 to 59 with acute or convalescent COVID-19. This sequence joins TRBV11-2 and TRBJ1-1, with 7 bases that match TRBD1. The CDR3 here is CASGGDRNTEAFF. The CDR3 DNA sequence: TGTGCCAGCGGTGGGGACAGGAACACTGAAGCTTTCTTT.